Sequencing of this T cell receptor beta chain was carried out in a study of response to subunit inactivated influenza vaccine. Study conclusions and caveats: It was suggested by the authors that few new T cells are recruited by each seasonal influenza vaccination.

In its sample, this clonotype was seen a few times. Its antigen is unknown. TCRdb re-called the RT-PCR reads through MiXCR, storing one row per CDR3 protein. The sample lists a few hundred thousand distinct CDR3 sequences, approximately 15% occurring once. The germline gives CDR1 SEHNR, CDR2 FQNEAQ (reference sequence). The CDR3 has 14 amino acids. With 1 base clipped from V and 6 bases from J, the junction kept 5 bases outside the gene matches. V usage is TRBV7-9 and J usage is TRBJ1-2; 7 bases align to TRBD1. The clonotype originates from a man between 50 and 59 years old who received an inactivated influenza vaccine. Source: PBMCs from blood, taken approximately 13 days after vaccination. For the CDR3, the DNA is TGTGCCAGCAGCTTAGGAATAGGGGGCAATGGCTACACCTTC. Protein: CASSLGIGGNGYTF.